The source of this T cell receptor beta chain is a study of cytomegalovirus exposure and HLA in healthy donors. The study, taken as a whole, reports: Most TCR sequences showed up rarely, but some public TCRs showed up in many donors. Subsequent analysis of the 120 or so validation repertoires found a tendency for first-cohort TCR clusters to co-occur.

While the first cohort had around 700 subjects, the donors belonged to the separate validation cohort of over a hundred subjects. Sequenced by immunoSEQ multiplex PCR; TCRdb stores in-frame clones only, minus some. The sample yields over 80,000 clones, less than 85% seen once. In the case of this clone: Its antigen is currently unknown.

Germline V gives CDR1 SGHAT, CDR2 FQNNGV. V lost 1 base and J 7 bases, leaving 7 bases between the germline ends. CDR3 length: 12 amino acids. V gene TRBV11-2 combines with J gene TRBJ1-1; D gene ambiguous. The sequenced sample was PBMCs. The TCR originated in a man aged 18-30 years in good health and CMV-seropositive. The CDR3 DNA sequence: TGTGCCAGCAGCTTAGCTACAGATGAAGCTTTCTTT. Translation: CASSLATDEAFF.